The present TCR beta chain was sequenced within a study of blood T cells in healthy people across ages. Sample-barcoded 5' priming and a J-beta primer mix drove a second PCR of roughly 7 to 11 cycles. A single record per CDR3 protein comes from TCRdb applying MiXCR to the 5' RACE reads. Of approximately 780,000 distinct CDR3 sequences listed, more than 25% are singletons. The CDR3 runs to 13 residues. The V gene's germline CDR1 is MNHEY and CDR2 SMNVEV (reference sequence). Germline trimming cut 5 bases from V and 8 bases from J; bases unmatched to any gene: 4. Donors gave about 9.3 milliliters of peripheral blood apiece. These data are also associated with another study on T cells of mothers and their children.

The V gene is TRBV27, the J gene TRBJ1-4; the match to TRBD1 covers 8 bases. The sample comprised blood. This receptor was identified in a boy between 10 and 17 years old in good health. The CDR3, as DNA: TGTGCCAGCAGTGAGGACAGGGTCGAAAAACTGTTTTTT. Its translation: CASSEDRVEKLFF.